These 22 T cell receptor beta chains share one sample of origin, sequenced in a study of Ad26.COV2.S vaccination and SARS-CoV-2 variants. Produced via immunoSEQ multiplex PCR; TCRdb's table is partial and in-frame only. The repertoire has fewer than 500,000 clones, 90% of them found once; the top ten carry 9% to 15%. Treatment meaning: over 15 received Ad26.COV2.S at low or high dose, single or two shots; 5 received placebo; per-sample allocation not given. Sampling was done on day 63 after the first vaccine or placebo injection. Sequenced here: peripheral blood, sampled in a trial of Ad26.COV2.S vaccine versus placebo. The receptors stem from a person between 18 and 65 years old who received the Ad26.COV2.S COVID-19 vaccine or a placebo.

This clone was seen only a few times. The J gene is TRBJ1-2, the V gene TRBV10-3, with D possibly TRBD1 on 6 matching bases. CDR3 length: 16 residues. The germline V gene has CDR1 ENHRY and CDR2 SYGVKD. Trimming shortened V by 11 bases and J by 0 bases, and 22 bases separated the two germline ends. This chain's CDR3 is CASGDSNRAANYGYTF. Here the CDR3 DNA reads TGTGCCTCGGGTGACTCGAACAGGGCAGCTAACTATGGCTACACCTTC.

The rearrangement links TRBV29-1 to TRBJ1-4, with 8 bases aligning to TRBD1. V trimming: 4 bases; J trimming: 4 bases; junction bases outside the gene matches: 8. The CDR3 is 15 amino acids. Germline V gene data show CDR1 as SQVTM and CDR2 as ANQGSEA. The CDR3 DNA follows: TGCAGCGTTGCCGGCGGACAGGGTTTTAATGAAAAACTGTTTTTT. The encoded protein is CSVAGGQGFNEKLFF. The whole variable domain, remainder taken from reference TRBV29-1 and TRBJ1-4, is SAVISQKPSRDICQRGTSLTIQCQVDSQVTMMFWYRQQPGQSLTLIATANQGSEATYESGFVIDKFPISRPNLTFSTLTVSNMSPEDSSIYLCSVAGGQGFNEKLFFGSGTQLSVL.

The gene calls are TRBV2 and TRBJ1-3, with 10 bases fitting TRBD1. The CDR3 has 16 amino acids. Trimming cost V 6 bases and J 0 bases; bases outside gene matches: 5. Per germline, CDR1 SNHLY and CDR2 FYNNEI. The DNA of the CDR3 is TGTGCCAGCAGACGGGACAGGGGAGCCTCTGGAAACACCATATATTTT. This translates into CASRRDRGASGNTIYF.

The V and J genes are TRBV7-8 and TRBJ2-7; 13 positions agree with TRBD2. The CDR3 is 15 amino acids. Germline CDR1 SGHVS, CDR2 FQNEAQ. Trimming at V came to 3 bases and at J to 4 bases, leaving 3 bases not matched to a gene. In DNA form, the CDR3 reads TGTGCCAGCAGCTTGCGGACTAGCGGGAGTTACGAGCAGTACTTC. This sequence encodes CASSLRTSGSYEQYF.

V and J are TRBV5-1 and TRBJ2-3, with D tentatively TRBD2 (5 bases). CDR1 and CDR2 (germline): SGHRS, YFSETQ. The V end was cut by 3 bases, the J end by 3 bases, with 11 bases between. The CDR3 spans 14 residues. CDR3 nucleotides: TGCGCCAGCAGCTCCAGTCGGAGGACAGATACGCAGTATTTT. This encodes CASSSSRRTDTQYF.

The J gene is TRBJ1-1, the V gene TRBV4-1; TRBD1 is a possible D gene (5 bases). The CDR3 covers 14 residues. V gave up 9 bases and J gave up 0 bases, with 14 bases separating them. Germline-derived CDR1 and CDR2 are MGHRA and YSYEKL. The CDR3 loop reads CASGVTVMNTEAFF. As DNA, the CDR3 is TGCGCCAGTGGAGTGACAGTTATGAACACTGAAGCTTTCTTT.

CDR3 sequence: CAWSGQGNTEAFF. CDR3 in DNA: TGTGCCTGGAGTGGACAGGGGAACACTGAAGCTTTCTTT. This chain joins TRBV30 and TRBJ1-1; 7 bases are shared with TRBD1. CDR1 GTSNPN and CDR2 SVGIG come from the germline V gene (reference sequence). With V trimmed by 1 base and J by 1 base, 0 bases remained unmatched. The CDR3 sequence is 13 residues long.

This clone was found once. This chain connects TRBV7-9 to TRBJ1-4, with D unclear. The CDR3 is 14 amino acids. Trimming shortened V by 11 bases and J by 2 bases, and 15 bases separated the two germline ends. Germline loops: CDR1 SEHNR, CDR2 FQNEAQ (reference sequence). This CDR3 reads CAGSRPPTNEKLFF. CDR3 DNA sequence: TGTGCCGGTTCTAGGCCCCCCACTAATGAAAAACTGTTTTTT.

The gene calls are TRBV5-5 and TRBJ2-7, with a tentative D call TRBD1 (6 bases). This CDR3 comprises 14 residues. CDR1 and CDR2 from the germline V gene are SGHKS and YYEKEE (reference sequence). The V end was cut by 4 bases, the J end by 4 bases, with 15 bases between. The CDR3 here is CASSPGVPGYEQYF. The CDR3, as DNA: TGTGCCAGCAGCCCAGGGGTCCCGGGGTACGAGCAGTACTTC.

This clone appeared a single time. The chain employs TRBV4-1 and TRBJ2-3, with 11 bases fitting TRBD2. The V gene's germline CDR1 is MGHRA and CDR2 YSYEKL. The CDR3 contains 18 residues. The junction had 11 bases not matched to a gene; V was cut back by 6 bases and J by 0 bases. CDR3 in amino acids: CASRDPGLAVSSTDTQYF. CDR3 DNA: TGCGCCAGCAGGGACCCGGGACTAGCGGTGTCTAGCACAGATACGCAGTATTTT.

The chain joins TRBV2 to TRBJ2-5; TRBD2 aligns across 8 bases. The CDR3 sequence is 14 residues long. Germline trimming cut 8 bases from V and 1 base from J; bases unmatched to any gene: 6. Germline CDR1 is SNHLY and CDR2 is FYNNEI. CDR3: CASSAGAFQETQYF. In DNA form, the CDR3 reads TGTGCCAGCTCAGCGGGAGCCTTCCAAGAGACCCAGTACTTC.

The chain is built from TRBV4-2 and TRBJ1-5, with 9 bases lining up with TRBD1. Germline-derived CDR1 and CDR2 are LGHNA and YNFKEQ. The CDR3 has 16 amino acids. Germline trimming cut 1 base from V and 3 bases from J; bases unmatched to any gene: 4. CDR3 protein: CASSQGTGDANQPQHF. The CDR3 DNA reads TGTGCCAGCAGCCAAGGGACAGGGGATGCCAATCAGCCCCAGCATTTT.

The chain links TRBV29-1 to TRBJ2-3; TRBD2 aligns across 7 bases. This CDR3 has 15 residues. In germline, CDR1 is SQVTM, CDR2 ANQGSEA. After removal of 6 bases from V and 6 bases from J, the junction contained 15 bases not matched to a gene. CDR3 bases: TGCAGCGTCACCCACGCGCTAGCGGATGAGGATACGCAGTATTTT. This translates into CSVTHALADEDTQYF.

This clone has only a few counts. As DNA, the CDR3 is TGTGCCAGCAGTTCGGGACAGATCAATCAGCCCCAGCATTTT. Amino acids: CASSSGQINQPQHF. This chain connects TRBV6-6 to TRBJ1-5, with 7 nucleotides matching TRBD1. The germline V gene has CDR1 MNHNY and CDR2 SVGAGI (reference sequence). CDR3 length equals 14 residues. V shed 4 bases and J 3 bases; nucleotides not matched to a gene: 3.

This chain links TRBV6-2 or TRBV6-3 with TRBJ2-5; D may correspond to TRBD1 or TRBD2 (5 bases each). CDR3 length: 15 residues. The germline V gene encodes CDR1 MNHEY and CDR2 SVGEGT. Trimming removed 4 bases from V and 1 base from J, with 13 bases in between. The CDR3 is CASSSKGSSQETQYF. In nucleotides, the CDR3 is TGTGCCAGCAGTTCAAAGGGGAGTTCCCAAGAGACCCAGTACTTC.

A word on this clone: The sample carries other DNA sequences with the same CDR3. This chain uses TRBV7-9 with TRBJ2-7; either TRBD1 or TRBD2 may supply D (5 bases each). This CDR3 has 12 residues. With 8 bases removed from V and 1 base from J, the gap between germline ends came to 9 bases. CDR1 and CDR2 from the germline V gene are SEHNR and FQNEAQ (reference sequence). The CDR3 bases are TGTGCCAGCGGGGACGGATCCTACGAGCAGTACTTC. Translating it yields CASGDGSYEQYF. Filled out from reference TRBV7-9 and TRBJ2-7, the complete variable domain reads DTGVSQNPRHKITKRGQNVTFRCDPISEHNRLYWYRQTLGQGPEFLTYFQNEAQLEKSRLLSDRFSAERPKGSFSTLEIQRTEQGDSAMYLCASGDGSYEQYFGPGTRLTVT.

The chain is built from TRBV2 and TRBJ2-7, with 10 bases fitting TRBD1. Per the germline V gene, CDR1 is SNHLY and CDR2 is FYNNEI. CDR3 length: 14 amino acids. V dropped 7 bases and J dropped 6; count of bases not matched to a gene: 9. CDR3 region: CASTGQGIGSEQYF. The CDR3 DNA reads TGTGCCAGCACGGGACAGGGGATAGGCTCCGAGCAGTACTTC.

V is TRBV5-3 and J is TRBJ2-1; the D gene is possibly TRBD1 (6 bases). TRBV5-3 is given ORF status, its function remaining uncertain. CDR3 length equals 20 residues. Deletions cut 4 bases from V and 1 base from J, with 27 bases between. CDR3: CARSITGTTLTAGSYNEQFF. The CDR3 coding sequence is TGTGCCAGAAGCATAACCGGGACAACCCTTACGGCTGGGTCCTACAATGAGCAGTTCTTC.

Details on this clone: One end of the junction does not line up with germline, which may come from a read error. This rearrangement joins TRBV19 to TRBJ2-3; no clear D gene. Germline CDR1 LNHDA, CDR2 SQIVND (reference sequence). The CDR3 is 15 amino acids. DNA of the CDR3: TGTGCCAGTAGTCTAGACCGTGGTAGCACAGATACGCAGTATTTT. It codes for CASSLDRGSTDTQYF.

The chain couples TRBV7-2 to TRBJ2-1; D remains unclear. This CDR3 comprises 15 residues. The germline V gene encodes CDR1 SGHTA and CDR2 FQGNSA. Trimming removed 1 base from V and 0 bases from J, with 7 bases in between. The CDR3 DNA sequence: TGTGCCAGCAGCTTAGATGCTAGCTCCTACAATGAGCAGTTCTTC. Translating gives CASSLDASSYNEQFF. Combining the CDR3 with reference TRBV7-2 and TRBJ2-1 gives the whole variable domain GAGVSQSPSNKVTEKGKDVELRCDPISGHTALYWYRQSLGQGLEFLIYFQGNSAPDKSGLPSDRFSAERTGGSVSTLTIQRTQQEDSAVYLCASSLDASSYNEQFFGPGTRLTVL.

The V call is TRBV7-3, the J call TRBJ2-6; no reliable D call. Trimming cost V 4 bases and J 0 bases, with 7 bases left between them. The length of the CDR3 is 15 residues. Germline CDR1 reads SGHTA; CDR2 reads FQGTGA. As DNA, the CDR3 is TGTGCCAGCAGCTCGACGGGCTCTGGGGCCAACGTCCTGACTTTC. Translating it yields CASSSTGSGANVLTF.

This chain links TRBV5-1 with TRBJ1-1; D uncertain. The CDR3 loop spans 14 amino acids. The germline gives CDR1 SGHRS, CDR2 YFSETQ. V dropped 4 bases and J dropped 3 bases, with 13 bases sitting between them. The CDR3 coding sequence is TGCGCCAGCAGCACGGGCCCCGGGGACACTGAAGCTTTCTTT. Translated, it gives CASSTGPGDTEAFF.